This TCR beta chain emerged from a study of vaccination and CD4 T cells after COVID-19. Study-level information: Overlapping spike peptides of SARS-CoV-2, HCoV-NL63, HCoV-OC43 and HCoV-229E were used, and cells were stimulated with them. Broader study findings: Convalescent patients saw a median approximately 90% of their reactive clones show up only after vaccination.

The CDR3 has 12 residues. The V gene's germline CDR1 is MNHNS and CDR2 SASEGT. The V and J ends lost 8 bases and 10 bases respectively, with 12 bases between them. As regards this clonotype: Antigen: not known.

Sample treatment: roughly ten-day PBMC culture with coronavirus spike peptide pools or control peptides (ViraFEST assay). On days 3 and 7, half the medium was swapped for fresh IL-2-containing medium. Cultured CD4+ T-cell DNA underwent Oncomine TCR Beta short-read sequencing. Investigators obtained genomic DNA by extraction from cultured CD4+ T cells. TCRdb ran MiXCR on the PCR reads and lists one entry per CDR3 protein. The sample contains approximately 17,000 distinct CDR3 sequences, more than 65% of which appear only once. The rearrangement uses TRBV6-1 and TRBJ1-6; D may be TRBD1 (5 bases). The sequencing input was CD4+ T cells from blood, cultured in vitro. The sequence was collected from a human donor who had recovered from COVID-19. CDR3: CASCQGLSPLHF. In DNA form, the CDR3 reads TGTGCCAGCTGCCAGGGTCTCTCACCCCTCCACTTT.